These 5 T cell receptor beta chains originate from one sample sequenced in a study of T-cell reconstitution after alpha-beta-depleted transplantation in children listed by TCRdb under 2016. What this sample's treatment or condition label stands for: allogeneic hematopoietic cell transplantation with graft depleted of TCRalphabeta T cells and CD19 B cells. The library relied on PCR. Sequencing instrument: Illumina HiSeq 2500. TCR libraries were prepared with molecular barcoding, using unique molecular identifiers to normalize TCRbeta repertoire quantification. TCRdb redid the processing of the public reads, applying fastp at Q25 and MiXCR, and retained in-frame beta chains. Records with the same CDR3 protein are collapsed into one entry carrying the most frequent genes and DNA. Present in this sample are 200,000 or so distinct CDR3 sequences, 5% to 6.5% of which were seen just once. Just over 4.5% of the sample goes to the ten largest clones.

Sequences were derived from PBMCs, sampled before TCRalphabeta/CD19-depleted stem cell transplant. The receptors derive from a girl less than two years old with combined immunodeficiency, due to receive a stem cell transplant.

As to this clonotype: With a much larger clone just one base away, this may be a read error. Here the CDR3 omits its conserved ending phenylalanine or tryptophan, so a read error is the likely source. The chain joins TRBV28 to TRBJ1-5; D is undetermined. Trimming took 3 bases from V and 1 from J, leaving 10 bases between them. The germline gives CDR1 MDHEN, CDR2 SYDVKM. CDR3 size: 15 residues. For the CDR3, the DNA is TGTGCCAGCAGTTTCGGGCGTTTAAGCAATCAGCCCCAGCATTCT. This encodes CASSFGRLSNQPQHS.

This clonotype has ten or more counts. The V and J genes are TRBV28 and TRBJ2-7; maybe TRBD2 (5 bases). Germline V lookup: CDR1 MDHEN, CDR2 SYDVKM. Trimming took off 2 bases at V and 6 bases at J, with 11 bases between the two ends. The CDR3 extends over 13 amino acids. The CDR3 protein is CASSLVNSAEQYF. CDR3 nucleotide sequence: TGTGCCAGCAGTTTAGTTAATAGCGCCGAGCAGTACTTC.

This clonotype was counted many times. This chain uses TRBV3-1 with TRBJ2-3; 8 bases map to TRBD1. The CDR3 length is 16 residues. V gave up 1 base and J gave up 0 bases; unmatched junction bases: 3. Germline-derived CDR1 and CDR2 are LGHDT and YNNKEL (reference sequence). This CDR3 reads CASSQGQGASTDTQYF. CDR3 nucleotides: TGTGCCAGCAGCCAAGGCCAGGGGGCCAGCACAGATACGCAGTATTTT.

This clonotype was detected many times. V is TRBV12-5 and J is TRBJ1-1; D call uncertain. CDR3 length equals 12 residues. The germline V gene has CDR1 LGHNT and CDR2 FRNRAP. V was shortened by 3 bases and J by 4 bases, with 6 bases between the two germline ends. The CDR3 spells CASGFSGTEAFF. DNA for the CDR3: TGTGCTAGTGGTTTCTCGGGCACTGAAGCTTTCTTT.

This clonotype was counted ten times or more. This rearrangement joins TRBV12-3 or TRBV12-4 to TRBJ2-7, with 7 bases lining up with TRBD1. With V trimmed by 6 bases and J by 3 bases, 11 bases remained unmatched. The CDR3 runs to 15 residues. The CDR3 protein is CASSTYPDRNYEQYF. CDR3 bases: TGTGCCAGCAGCACTTACCCGGACAGGAACTACGAGCAGTACTTC.